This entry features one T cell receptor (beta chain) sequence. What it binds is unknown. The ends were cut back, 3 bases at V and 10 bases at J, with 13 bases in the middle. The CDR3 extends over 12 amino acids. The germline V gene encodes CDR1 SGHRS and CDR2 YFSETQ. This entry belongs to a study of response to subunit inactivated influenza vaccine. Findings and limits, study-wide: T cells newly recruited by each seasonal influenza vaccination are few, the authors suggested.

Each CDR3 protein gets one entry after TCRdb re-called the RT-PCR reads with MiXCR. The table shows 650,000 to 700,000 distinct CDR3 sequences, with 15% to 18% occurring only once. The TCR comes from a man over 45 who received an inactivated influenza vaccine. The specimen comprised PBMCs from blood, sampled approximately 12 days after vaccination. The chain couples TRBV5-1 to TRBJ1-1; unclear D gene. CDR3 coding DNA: TGCGCCAGCAGCTGGCAGGACGGCCGAGCTTTCTTT. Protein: CASSWQDGRAFF.